One and the same sample provided the 17 T cell receptor beta chains below, sequenced in a study of monozygotic twins with cystic fibrosis. Assay: immunoSEQ multiplex PCR; the TCRdb copy retains only in-frame clones and omits some. There are fewer than 30,000 clones in the sample; 96% occur only once, and under 3% lies in the top ten. Specimen: blood. These receptors were taken from a girl between 2 and 10 years old with cystic fibrosis.

The V call is TRBV9, the J call TRBJ2-7, with D possibly TRBD2 on 5 matching bases. Germline V CDR1 and CDR2: SGDLS, YYNGEE. The CDR3 contains 12 residues. The germline V and J ends were trimmed by 3 bases and 1 base, with 5 bases remaining between them. CDR3 sequence: CASSGGSYEQYF. The CDR3 DNA reads TGTGCCAGCAGCGGCGGGTCCTACGAGCAGTACTTC.

The chain employs TRBV6-1 and TRBJ2-3; TRBD2 matches 15 bases. Germline-derived CDR1 and CDR2 are MNHNS and SASEGT. The CDR3 totals 15 residues. V dropped 6 bases and J dropped 5; count of bases not matched to a gene: 3. CDR3 protein: CASRGLAGGGDTQYF. CDR3 bases: TGTGCCAGCAGGGGACTAGCGGGAGGTGGAGATACGCAGTATTTT.

The chain carries TRBV30 and TRBJ2-1; TRBD2 aligns across 14 bases. Per the germline V gene, CDR1 is GTSNPN and CDR2 is SVGIG (reference sequence). With 2 bases clipped from V and 5 bases from J, the junction kept 14 bases outside the gene matches. The CDR3 spans 19 residues. This chain's CDR3 is CAWSPGLAGGLPSNNEQFF. DNA for the CDR3: TGTGCCTGGAGTCCAGGACTAGCGGGAGGTTTACCTTCTAACAATGAGCAGTTCTTC.

The genes are TRBV9 and TRBJ2-7, with 9 bases that match TRBD1. From germline, CDR1 is SGDLS and CDR2 YYNGEE. This CDR3 contains 16 residues. V gave up 0 bases and J gave up 2 bases; unmatched junction bases: 6. The CDR3 DNA is TGTGCCAGCAGCGTAGCGGGACAGGGTCACCCCTACGAGCAGTACTTC. It encodes CASSVAGQGHPYEQYF.

The chain has TRBV10-3 and TRBJ2-7; D unresolved. Germline CDR1 is ENHRY and CDR2 is SYGVKD. With 3 bases removed from V and 3 bases from J, the gap between germline ends came to 3 bases. This CDR3 spans 11 amino acids. The chain's CDR3 is CAISDGYEQYF. In DNA form, the CDR3 reads TGTGCCATCAGTGACGGCTACGAGCAGTACTTC.

The rearrangement uses TRBV6-1 and TRBJ1-2; D is uncertain. CDR3 length equals 14 residues. In germline, CDR1 is MNHNS, CDR2 SASEGT. The V end was cut by 0 bases, the J end by 4 bases, with 9 bases between. CDR3 DNA sequence: TGTGCCAGCAGTGAAGCCCAGGTCCCCTATGGCTACACCTTC. Its protein is CASSEAQVPYGYTF.

The chain carries TRBV25-1 and TRBJ2-5; the D gene could be TRBD1 or TRBD2 (5 bases each). The length of the CDR3 is 16 residues. Germline V gives CDR1 MGHDK, CDR2 SYGVNS. With 0 bases removed from V and 4 bases from J, the gap between germline ends came to 15 bases. The CDR3 sequence: CASSEYIGVGGETQYF. Here the CDR3 DNA reads TGTGCCAGCAGTGAATATATAGGGGTTGGGGGAGAGACCCAGTACTTC.

The chain is built from TRBV10-3 and TRBJ1-2; D is possibly TRBD1 (6 bases). Germline CDR1 reads ENHRY; CDR2 reads SYGVKD. V lost 6 bases, J lost 2 bases, and 13 bases lay in between. This CDR3 region has 14 residues. As DNA, the CDR3 is TGTGCCATCAGCCGACAGGCCGAAAACTATGGCTACACCTTC. It specifies CAISRQAENYGYTF.

The chain has TRBV29-1 and TRBJ2-1; 10 bases map to TRBD2. CDR1 and CDR2 (germline): SQVTM, ANQGSEA. CDR3 length equals 17 residues. With 6 bases clipped from V and 0 bases from J, the junction kept 11 bases outside the gene matches. As DNA, the CDR3 is TGCAGCGTCTTCGGGACTAGCGAGACGAGCTCCTACAATGAGCAGTTCTTC. Translation: CSVFGTSETSSYNEQFF.

The CDR3 DNA sequence: TGTGCCACCAGCAGTTGGACATCAGGCTCCGTGGGGGAGCAGTACTTC. It yields the protein CATSSWTSGSVGEQYF. The chain joins TRBV15 to TRBJ2-7, with D tentatively TRBD1 (5 bases). The CDR3 runs 16 residues. The V end was cut by 3 bases, the J end by 7 bases, with 22 bases between. Germline lookup yields CDR1 LNHNV and CDR2 YYDKDF (reference sequence).

This clone was detected once. The rearrangement links TRBV6-1 to TRBJ2-7; D possibly uses TRBD1 or TRBD2 (7 bases each). There are 13 residues in the CDR3. Trimming shortened V by 6 bases and J by 4 bases, and 13 bases separated the two germline ends. The germline CDR1 and CDR2 sequences are MNHNS and SASEGT. The CDR3 nucleotides are TGTGCCAGCAGCCCCAGGGGGGGGTACGAGCAGTACTTC. Translated, it gives CASSPRGGYEQYF.

The gene calls are TRBV5-8 and TRBJ2-1; D uncertain. Deletions cut 4 bases from V and 6 bases from J, with 8 bases between. Germline V CDR1 and CDR2: SGHTS, YDEGEE. The CDR3 is 12 residues long. CDR3 DNA: TGTGCCAGCAGCCGGCTGCTCAATGAGCAGTTCTTC. It specifies CASSRLLNEQFF.

The rearrangement joins TRBV6-5 to TRBJ2-7; D possibly uses TRBD1 or TRBD2 (5 bases each). V lost 5 bases, J lost 2 bases, and 10 bases lay in between. Per germline, CDR1 MNHEY and CDR2 SVGAGI. CDR3 length: 13 amino acids. The CDR3 loop is CASSPGAPYEQYF. CDR3 nucleotide sequence: TGTGCCAGCAGTCCCGGGGCACCCTACGAGCAGTACTTC.

V usage is TRBV30 and J usage is TRBJ2-7; D possibly uses TRBD1 or TRBD2 (6 bases each). The CDR3 runs 14 residues. CDR1 GTSNPN and CDR2 SVGIG come from the germline V gene (reference sequence). The ends were cut back, 1 base at V and 1 base at J, with 11 bases in the middle. CDR3 DNA sequence: TGTGCCTGGAGTGGGGGGGCCCTTTCCTACGAGCAGTACTTC. Amino acids: CAWSGGALSYEQYF.

This sequence joins TRBV25-1 and TRBJ2-5, with a weak D call TRBD1 (6 bases). The J call is in doubt because the DNA end fits TRBJ2-7 better. The CDR3 length is 17 residues. Germline CDR1 reads MGHDK; CDR2 reads SYGVNS. The CDR3 bases are TGTGCCAGCAGTGATGGCCCTTCGCAGGGGTATTTCTACGAGCAGTACTTC. It codes for CASSDGPSQGYFYEQYF.

The V gene is TRBV7-3, the J gene TRBJ2-7; the D is unclear. V shed 3 bases and J shed 0 bases, with 6 bases lying between them. The CDR3 has 13 amino acids. Germline values: CDR1 SGHTA, CDR2 FQGTGA. CDR3 loop: CASSFWSSYEQYF. The CDR3 nucleotides are TGTGCCAGCAGCTTCTGGAGCTCCTACGAGCAGTACTTC. Supplemented by reference TRBV7-3 and TRBJ2-7, the full variable domain reads GAGVSQTPSNKVTEKGKYVELRCDPISGHTALYWYRQSLGQGPEFLIYFQGTGAADDSGLPNDRFFAVRPEGSVSTLKIQRTERGDSAVYLCASSFWSSYEQYFGPGTRLTVT.

The count of this clone is one. The gene calls are TRBV4-2 and TRBJ2-7, with 7 bases that match TRBD2. In germline, CDR1 is LGHNA, CDR2 YNFKEQ. Losses at the gene ends were 1 base for V and 3 bases for J; bases not matched to a gene: 3. This CDR3 is 14 amino acids long. In DNA form, the CDR3 reads TGTGCCAGCAGCCAAGGACTAGCTAGCTACGAGCAGTACTTC. Its protein product is CASSQGLASYEQYF.